One and the same sample provided the 5 T cell receptor beta chains below, sequenced in a study of blood T cells in healthy people across ages. Combining a sample-barcoded 5' primer with a J-beta primer mix, a second PCR ran for roughly 7 to 12 cycles. TCRdb itself ran the 5' RACE reads through MiXCR, one entry per CDR3 protein. There are about 1.8 million distinct CDR3 sequences in the sample; roughly 50% occur only once, and 2.1% lies in the top ten. Material for sequencing was blood. Receptors were obtained from a woman in her thirties or forties in good health.

This chain links TRBV29-1 with TRBJ2-7; possible D gene TRBD2, 6 bases. The CDR3 length is 16 residues. The V gene lost 1 base and the J gene lost 3 bases, with 19 bases spanning the gap. Germline-derived CDR1 and CDR2 are SQVTM and ANQGSEA. In nucleotides, the CDR3 is TGCAGCGTTGAAGCTGGGGGATGGACTACCAGCTACGAGCAGTACTTC. It encodes CSVEAGGWTTSYEQYF.

The V gene is TRBV5-1, the J gene TRBJ2-7, with D perhaps given as TRBD1 or TRBD2 (5 bases each). The CDR3 has 15 residues. Germline V gives CDR1 SGHRS, CDR2 YFSETQ. Trimming pared 4 bases from V and 5 bases from J, leaving 19 bases between. The CDR3 reads CASSGDPPRKNEQYF. DNA for the CDR3: TGCGCCAGCAGCGGGGACCCACCAAGGAAGAACGAGCAGTACTTC.

The sample holds a few counts of this clonotype. This chain connects TRBV15 to TRBJ2-5; 7 bases fit TRBD1. Germline V gene sequence: CDR1 LNHNV, CDR2 YYDKDF (reference sequence). CDR3 size: 15 residues. V lost 1 base, J lost 4 bases, and 6 bases stayed unmatched. The CDR3 loop reads CATSRGVTGLETQYF. DNA for the CDR3: TGTGCCACCAGCAGAGGGGTGACAGGGTTAGAGACCCAGTACTTC.

This rearrangement joins TRBV15 to TRBJ1-6; D is ambiguous. Trimming took 3 bases from V and 2 from J, leaving 8 bases between them. There are 15 residues in the CDR3. In germline, CDR1 is LNHNV, CDR2 YYDKDF (reference sequence). CDR3 loop: CATSSGTTYNSPLHF. CDR3 in DNA: TGTGCCACCAGCAGTGGAACTACCTATAATTCACCCCTCCACTTT.

The chain joins TRBV9 to TRBJ2-5; TRBD2 matches 10 bases. From germline, CDR1 is SGDLS and CDR2 YYNGEE. The CDR3 is made up of 18 amino acids. Trimming removed 0 bases from V and 11 bases from J; junction bases left unmatched: 19. Here the CDR3 DNA reads TGTGCCAGCAGCGTAGCTACGAGGCTAGCGGGGGTCCGGGAAAAGCAGTACTTC. This gives the protein CASSVATRLAGVREKQYF.